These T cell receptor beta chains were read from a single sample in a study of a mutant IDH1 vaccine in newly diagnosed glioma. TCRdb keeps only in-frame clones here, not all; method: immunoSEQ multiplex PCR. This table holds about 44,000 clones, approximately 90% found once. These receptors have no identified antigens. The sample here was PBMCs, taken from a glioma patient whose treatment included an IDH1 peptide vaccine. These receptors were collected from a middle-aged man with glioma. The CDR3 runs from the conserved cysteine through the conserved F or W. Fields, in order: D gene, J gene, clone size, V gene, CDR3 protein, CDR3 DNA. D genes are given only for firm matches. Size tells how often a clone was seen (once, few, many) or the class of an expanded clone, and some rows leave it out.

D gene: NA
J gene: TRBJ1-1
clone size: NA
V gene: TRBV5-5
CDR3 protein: CASSLGTIGEAFF
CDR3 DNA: TGTGCCAGCAGCTTGGGGACCATCGGTGAAGCTTTCTTT

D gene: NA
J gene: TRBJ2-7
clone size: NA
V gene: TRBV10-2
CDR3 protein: CASSEGLPYEQYF
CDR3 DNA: TGCGCCAGCAGTGAGGGGCTACCCTACGAGCAGTACTTC

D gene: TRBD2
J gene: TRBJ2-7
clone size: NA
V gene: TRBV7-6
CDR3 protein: CASSQSGGPSEQYF
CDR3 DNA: TGTGCCAGCAGCCAGTCGGGAGGCCCCAGCGAGCAGTACTTC

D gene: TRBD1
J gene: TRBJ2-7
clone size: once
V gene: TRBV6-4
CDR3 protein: CASSDTTGYGQYF
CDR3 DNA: TGTGCCAGCAGTGATACGACAGGGTATGGGCAGTACTTC

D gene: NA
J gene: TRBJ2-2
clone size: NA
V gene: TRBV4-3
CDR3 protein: CASSPRARGGDTGELFF
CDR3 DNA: TGCGCCAGCAGCCCACGGGCCCGAGGGGGGGACACCGGGGAGCTGTTTTTT

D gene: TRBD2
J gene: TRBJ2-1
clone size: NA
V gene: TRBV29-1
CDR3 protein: CSARAGGRNEQFF
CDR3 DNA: TGCAGCGCCCGAGCGGGAGGGCGGAATGAGCAGTTCTTC

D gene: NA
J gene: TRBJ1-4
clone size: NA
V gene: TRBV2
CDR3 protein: CASRAGFGEKLFF
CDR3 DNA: TGTGCCAGCAGGGCAGGGTTTGGTGAAAAACTGTTTTTT

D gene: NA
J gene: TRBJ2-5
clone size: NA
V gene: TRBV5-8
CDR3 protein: CASSYRRGGRETQYF
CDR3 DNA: TGTGCCAGCAGCTACAGGAGGGGAGGTCGGGAGACCCAGTACTTC

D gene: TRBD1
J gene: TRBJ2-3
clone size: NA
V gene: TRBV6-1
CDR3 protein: CASSRDRGTDTQYF
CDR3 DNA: TGTGCCAGCAGCCGGGACAGGGGCACAGATACGCAGTATTTT

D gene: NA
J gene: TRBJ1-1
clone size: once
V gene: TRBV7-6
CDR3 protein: CASSLVGNTEAFF
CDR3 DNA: TGTGCCAGCAGCTTAGTGGGGAACACTGAAGCTTTCTTT

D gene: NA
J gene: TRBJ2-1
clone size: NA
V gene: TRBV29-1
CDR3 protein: CSVDPLRSYNEQFF
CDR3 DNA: TGCAGCGTTGACCCGCTTAGGTCCTACAATGAGCAGTTCTTC

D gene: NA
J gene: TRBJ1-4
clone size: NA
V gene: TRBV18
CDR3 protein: CASSPGGGRVYEKLFF
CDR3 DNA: TGTGCCAGCTCACCAGGAGGTGGCAGGGTGTATGAAAAACTGTTTTTT

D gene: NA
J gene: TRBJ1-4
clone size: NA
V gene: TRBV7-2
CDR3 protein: CASSWGIGQSNEKLFF
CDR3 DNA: TGTGCCAGCAGCTGGGGGATCGGACAGAGTAATGAAAAACTGTTTTTT

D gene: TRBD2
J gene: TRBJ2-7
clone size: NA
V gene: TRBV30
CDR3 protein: CASKAGGPLHKQYF
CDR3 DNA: TGTGCCTCAAAAGCGGGGGGCCCTCTCCATAAGCAGTACTTC